This TCR beta chain was observed in a study of Graves' ophthalmopathy and Graves' hyperthyroidism. From germline, CDR1 is MRHNA and CDR2 SNTAGT. Trimming cost V 4 bases and J 6 bases; bases outside gene matches: 9. This CDR3 has 16 residues. The authors amplified TCR beta CDR3 regions from RNA transcripts. Scientists carried out first-round RT-PCR using HTBI primers and then a second-round multiplex PCR. TCRdb independently ran MiXCR on the multiplex PCR reads; one entry per CDR3 protein. The sample has hundreds of thousands of distinct CDR3 sequences, about a fifth seen once. Sequencing input: peripheral blood. The sequence was obtained from a woman between 18 and 29 years old with stable Graves' hyperthyroidism. Some clones in this sample may be carry-over from other donors' samples. The chain couples TRBV6-4 to TRBJ2-2; 9 bases align to TRBD2. The CDR3 here is CASSGLSGGSSGELFF. CDR3 sequence (DNA): TGTGCCAGCAGTGGCCTCAGCGGGGGGTCTTCCGGGGAGCTGTTTTTT.